Presented here are 8 T cell receptor beta chains from one specimen sequenced in a study of blood T cells in healthy people across ages. The second PCR ran roughly 7 to 12 cycles with a sample-barcoded 5' primer and J-beta primers. TCRdb independently ran MiXCR on the 5' RACE reads; one entry per CDR3 protein. The sample consists of hundreds of thousands of distinct CDR3 sequences, 29% of them appearing once. Sequencing was carried out using blood. The receptor source for this set is a woman of 80 years or more in good health.

This clonotype has ten or more counts. The chain has TRBV7-2 and TRBJ1-5, with 7 bases lining up with TRBD1. CDR3 size: 16 residues. CDR1 is SGHTA, CDR2 FQGNSA, per germline. Trimming took 3 bases from V and 6 from J; bases not matched to a gene: 11. Here the CDR3 DNA reads TGTGCCAGCAGCTTCCAGGGGGGAGGTCTGCGTCAGCCCCAGCATTTT. Its translation is CASSFQGGGLRQPQHF. The full variable domain, with the rest looked up from reference TRBV7-2 and TRBJ1-5, is GAGVSQSPSNKVTEKGKDVELRCDPISGHTALYWYRQSLGQGLEFLIYFQGNSAPDKSGLPSDRFSAERTGGSVSTLTIQRTQQEDSAVYLCASSFQGGGLRQPQHFGDGTRLSIL.

This clonotype came up many times. CDR3 loop: CAISDKAGGEQYF. The CDR3 DNA sequence: TGTGCCATCAGTGATAAGGCAGGGGGAGAGCAGTACTTC. The chain combines TRBV10-3 with TRBJ2-7; 7 nucleotides align to TRBD1. V lost 3 bases, J lost 7 bases, and 6 bases stayed unmatched. Germline V lookup: CDR1 ENHRY, CDR2 SYGVKD. This CDR3 region has 13 residues.

The chain carries TRBV11-3 and TRBJ2-1; possibly TRBD1 or TRBD2 for D (5 bases each). The CDR3 spans 14 residues. V dropped 5 bases and J dropped 7 bases, with 15 bases sitting between them. Germline V gene data show CDR1 as SGHNT and CDR2 as YENEEA. DNA of the CDR3: TGTGCCAGCAGCCCGGGACCATCAGGTAATGAGCAGTTCTTC. As protein: CASSPGPSGNEQFF.

V usage is TRBV12-3 or TRBV12-4 and J usage is TRBJ2-1; D is unresolved. The CDR3 runs to 15 residues. V lost 2 bases and J 0 bases, leaving 8 bases between the germline ends. The CDR3 DNA reads TGTGCCAGCAGTTTAAAGGTGGCCTCCTACAATGAGCAGTTCTTC. As protein: CASSLKVASYNEQFF.

A word on this clonotype: A read error may produce the germline difference seen at one junction end. This chain connects TRBV2 to TRBJ1-6; D is undetermined. Germline V gives CDR1 SNHLY, CDR2 FYNNEI. CDR3 length: 13 residues. The CDR3 DNA sequence: TGTGCCAGCTGTGACCGATATAATTCACCCCTCCACTTT. Its translation is CASCDRYNSPLHF.

This clonotype was detected many times. This chain joins TRBV2 and TRBJ2-1; 8 bases line up with TRBD2. The V and J ends lost 4 bases and 2 bases, in that order; junction bases with no gene match: 7. The CDR3 has 16 amino acids. Germline lookup yields CDR1 SNHLY and CDR2 FYNNEI. The CDR3 DNA reads TGTGCCAGCAGTGTGATCGGGGGGGCCCCCTACAATGAGCAGTTCTTC. Translating gives CASSVIGGAPYNEQFF.

Points on this clonotype: A clone one base away is much larger, so this may be a read error. The genes are TRBV20-1 and TRBJ2-1; no reliable D call. V dropped 4 bases and J dropped 5 bases, with 15 bases sitting between them. There are 14 residues in the CDR3. CDR1 DFQATT and CDR2 SNEGSKA come from the germline V gene (reference sequence). The CDR3: CSAIRPRLHNEQFF. DNA of the CDR3: TGCAGTGCTATTCGGCCGAGACTCCACAATGAGCAGTTCTTC.

This clonotype was counted at least ten times. The chain has TRBV7-9 and TRBJ1-2; 10 nucleotides match TRBD1. V shed 4 bases and J 8 bases; nucleotides not matched to a gene: 7. CDR3 size: 14 residues. CDR1 is SEHNR and CDR2 is FQNEAQ in the germline V gene (reference sequence). In nucleotides, the CDR3 is TGTGCCAGCAGCTCAACTGGACAGGGGGAGGGCTACACCTTC. Encoded protein: CASSSTGQGEGYTF. The full variable domain, completed using reference TRBV7-9 and TRBJ1-2, is DTGVSQNPRHKITKRGQNVTFRCDPISEHNRLYWYRQTLGQGPEFLTYFQNEAQLEKSRLLSDRFSAERPKGSFSTLEIQRTEQGDSAMYLCASSSTGQGEGYTFGSGTRLTVV.